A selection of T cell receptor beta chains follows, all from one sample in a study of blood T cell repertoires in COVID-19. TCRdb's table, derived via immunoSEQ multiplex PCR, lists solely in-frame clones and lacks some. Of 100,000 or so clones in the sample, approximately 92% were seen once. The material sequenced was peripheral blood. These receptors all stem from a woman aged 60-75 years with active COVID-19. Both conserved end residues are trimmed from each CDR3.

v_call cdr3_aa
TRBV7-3 ASSSPGDRTDTQY
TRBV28 ASTQGTGTDEKLF
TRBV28 ASSSGGPPTDTQY
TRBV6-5 ASSLSTGGYT
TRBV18 ASSPREGETDTQY
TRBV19 ASSPQWTGNSYEQY
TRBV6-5 ASNQGQMNTEAF
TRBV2 ASSDGLAGSNIQY
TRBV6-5 ASSSPLGDTNYEQY
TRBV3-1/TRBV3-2 ASSPGQDNSPLH
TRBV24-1 ATADSANEKLF
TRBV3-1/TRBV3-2 ASSQRTGIAKNIQY
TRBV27 ASKLAGVGNEQF
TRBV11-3 ASSLVARGGF
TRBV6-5 ASRADRLTEAF
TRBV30 AWTRDSVYNSPLH
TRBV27 ASSLRGLLYEQY
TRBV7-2 ASKLRNTEAF
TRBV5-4 ASSLGREETQY
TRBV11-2 ASSLSGTSGFRELF
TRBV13 ASSTGQSYNSPLH
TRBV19 ATAGTSTFPDTQY
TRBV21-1 ASSKSQGAHGYT
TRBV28 ASSLSARGRRAGELF
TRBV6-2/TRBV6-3 ASSLLARSSYNEQF
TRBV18 ASSPSPGQNEQY
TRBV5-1 ASSLAFGVSGEKLF
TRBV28 ASSLELRGGGELF
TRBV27 ASRPRDRDSPLH
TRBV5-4 ASSLQTGGENNSPLH
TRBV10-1 ASSESRETLNTEAF
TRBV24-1 ATSDNRSRQF
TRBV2 ATRGQGNTGELF
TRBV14 ASSQVRDTQY
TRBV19 ASSILGTGGWEQF
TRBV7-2 ASSPRRDGELF
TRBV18 ASSKNSVRENSEAF
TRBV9 ASSVGGVTGQETQY
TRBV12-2 ASRSPMTSDTTDTQY
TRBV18 ASLTLQNTGELF
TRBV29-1 SAGGAGELF
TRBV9 ASSPSGTSGYEQY
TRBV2 ASIRSHLRGTEAF
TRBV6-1 ASSDQGAKNSPLH
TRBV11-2 ASSFSWQVTGELF